Below are 30 T cell receptor beta chains sequenced from a single sample in a study of blood T cell repertoires in COVID-19 (dated by TCRdb to the early 2020s). Library preparation employed the immunoSEQ multiplex PCR assay. Entries here come from immuneACCESS through TCRdb and include only in-frame sequences with V and J called. Some clones fail to appear in such tables; in the studies checked, an unresolved V gene covers under half of the shortfall, and the cause of the remainder is unknown. For this sample there are approximately 280,000 clones; 85% appear just once. Under 3% of the sample comes from the top ten. The sample was PBMCs or T cells enriched from blood (not recorded which). The origin of the receptors is a woman between 50 and 59 years old who had recovered from COVID-19.

J is TRBJ1-2 and V is TRBV9; D gene ambiguous. The CDR3 is 15 residues long. Trimming cost V 2 bases and J 8 bases, with 19 bases left between them. Germline V CDR1 and CDR2: SGDLS, YYNGEE. The CDR3 sequence: CASSVMVTALGGYTF. As DNA, the CDR3 is TGTGCCAGCAGCGTGATGGTTACGGCCCTAGGCGGCTACACCTTC. Using reference TRBV9 and TRBJ1-2 for the parts outside the CDR3, the full variable domain is DSGVTQTPKHLITATGQRVTLRCSPRSGDLSVYWYQQSLDQGLQFLIQYYNGEERAKGNILERFSAQQFPDLHSELNLSSLELGDSALYFCASSVMVTALGGYTFGSGTRLTVV.

This clone was counted a single time. The chain is built from TRBV28 and TRBJ2-1, with 7 nucleotides matching TRBD1. Germline CDR1 MDHEN, CDR2 SYDVKM. This CDR3 is 14 amino acids long. V trimming: 8 bases; J trimming: 3 bases; junction bases outside the gene matches: 7. CDR3 DNA sequence: TGTGCCAGCGGGACACAGGGGATCTACAATGAGCAGTTCTTC. Its protein is CASGTQGIYNEQFF.

This rearrangement joins TRBV4-3 to TRBJ2-3; 14 bases map to TRBD2. There are 17 residues in the CDR3. V shed 8 bases, J shed 1 base, and the junction held 8 bases outside the gene matches. Germline lookup yields CDR1 LGHNA and CDR2 YSLEER. The CDR3, as DNA: TGCGCCAGCGCAGAAGGACTAGCGGGAGGAGGCACAGATACGCAGTATTTT. It encodes CASAEGLAGGGTDTQYF.

The chain employs TRBV24-1 and TRBJ1-2; no definite D call. V was pared by 6 bases and J by 7 bases, with 17 bases between. Germline V gives CDR1 KGHDR, CDR2 SFDVKD. The CDR3 is 14 residues long. CDR3 DNA sequence: TGTGCCACCAGTTCGCGGGGTATTCTCACTGGCTACACCTTC. Its protein product is CATSSRGILTGYTF.

This rearrangement joins TRBV6-1 to TRBJ1-3; 7 nucleotides line up with TRBD1. Looked up from germline, CDR1 is MNHNS and CDR2 is SASEGT. The V segment lost 2 bases and the J segment 2 bases; nucleotides outside the gene matches: 3. The CDR3 length is 15 residues. DNA for the CDR3: TGTGCCAGCAGTGAAATGAGGGGGCCTGGAAACACCATATATTTT. It is translated as CASSEMRGPGNTIYF.

CDR3 in amino acids: CASKRAPNDEQYF. The CDR3 nucleotides are TGTGCCAGCAAGCGGGCCCCCAATGACGAGCAGTACTTC. This chain joins TRBV21-1 and TRBJ2-7; the table's D call, TRBD2, has no DNA check behind it. TRBV21-1 is flagged as a pseudogene. CDR3 length equals 13 residues.

The chain is built from TRBV15 and TRBJ2-1, with 9 bases aligning to TRBD2. The CDR3 runs 16 residues. Germline V CDR1 and CDR2: LNHNV, YYDKDF (reference sequence). Trimming cost V 1 base and J 2 bases; bases outside gene matches: 3. Here the CDR3 DNA reads TGTGCCACCAGCAGAGGACGCGGGGGGGCCTACAATGAGCAGTTCTTC. Its protein is CATSRGRGGAYNEQFF.

The genes are TRBV19 and TRBJ2-1, with 13 bases lining up with TRBD2. CDR1 is LNHDA and CDR2 is SQIVND in the germline V gene (reference sequence). The CDR3 has 16 amino acids. The V and J ends lost 2 bases and 6 bases, in that order; junction bases with no gene match: 4. The CDR3 here is CASSIIRLAGGNEQFF. The CDR3 coding sequence is TGTGCCAGTAGTATAATACGACTAGCGGGAGGCAATGAGCAGTTCTTC.

The table lists this clone with a count of one. The chain has TRBV7-2 and TRBJ1-5; D perhaps matches TRBD1 (6 bases). CDR1 is SGHTA, CDR2 FQGNSA, per germline. The germline V and J ends were trimmed by 3 bases and 6 bases, with 9 bases remaining between them. The CDR3 has 13 residues. CDR3 amino acids: CASSLGALQPQHF. Written as DNA, the CDR3 is TGTGCCAGCAGCTTGGGGGCTCTTCAGCCCCAGCATTTT.

The chain employs TRBV19 and TRBJ2-6, with 7 bases that match TRBD1. Germline V gives CDR1 LNHDA, CDR2 SQIVND (reference sequence). The CDR3 runs to 18 residues. Trimming cost V 3 bases and J 0 bases; bases outside gene matches: 8. Here the CDR3 DNA reads TGTGCCAGTAGTATGGGGGAGACAGGGTACTCTGGGGCCAACGTCCTGACTTTC. Encoded protein: CASSMGETGYSGANVLTF.

This chain connects TRBV2 to TRBJ2-5; D may be TRBD2 (6 bases). Germline lookup yields CDR1 SNHLY and CDR2 FYNNEI. Trimming left V 8 bases short and J 7 bases short, with 17 bases between. CDR3 length equals 13 residues. DNA for the CDR3: TGTGCCAGCCTCCGGGGGAAAGGACGGACCCAGTACTTC. Amino acid sequence: CASLRGKGRTQYF.

This rearrangement joins TRBV3-1 (or the pseudogene TRBV3-2) to TRBJ2-7, with 7 bases identical to TRBD1. Germline lookup yields CDR1 LGHDT and CDR2 YNNKEL (reference sequence). Trimming took 3 bases from V and 6 from J; bases not matched to a gene: 20. The CDR3 loop spans 18 amino acids. The CDR3, as DNA: TGTGCCAGCAGCCATGGCAACTATCGGTGGGACAGCCCTGTCGAGCAGTACTTC. It codes for CASSHGNYRWDSPVEQYF.

The chain carries TRBV27 and TRBJ1-2; 9 bases are a match to TRBD1. Germline trimming cut 5 bases from V and 4 bases from J; bases unmatched to any gene: 2. Per germline, CDR1 MNHEY and CDR2 SMNVEV (reference sequence). CDR3 length: 13 residues. Here the CDR3 reads CASSPTGGYGYTF. CDR3 bases: TGTGCCAGCAGTCCGACAGGGGGCTATGGCTACACCTTC.

The chain employs TRBV7-2 and TRBJ1-5; 8 bases map to TRBD1. Trimming removed 2 bases from V and 4 bases from J; junction bases left unmatched: 10. CDR3 size: 17 residues. Germline lookup yields CDR1 SGHTA and CDR2 FQGNSA. CDR3 sequence reads: CASSLHVGRGRNQPQHF. In nucleotides, the CDR3 is TGTGCCAGCAGCTTACACGTCGGCAGGGGGCGTAATCAGCCCCAGCATTTT.

J is TRBJ1-5 and V is TRBV9; the D gene is possibly TRBD1 (6 bases). The CDR3 length is 14 residues. Germline values: CDR1 SGDLS, CDR2 YYNGEE. Trimming removed 5 bases at V and 6 bases at J, with 15 bases between. CDR3 bases: TGTGCCAGCAGTCCGGACAGAAGTACTCAGCCCCAGCATTTT. Translation gives CASSPDRSTQPQHF.

This chain uses TRBV7-2 with TRBJ1-2, with 7 bases aligning to TRBD1. The V and J ends lost 4 bases and 6 bases, in that order; junction bases with no gene match: 8. Per germline, CDR1 SGHTA and CDR2 FQGNSA. The CDR3 runs to 14 residues. CDR3 in amino acids: CASSSGYRGNGYTF. The CDR3, as DNA: TGTGCCAGCAGCTCGGGATACAGGGGTAATGGCTACACCTTC.

This chain connects TRBV5-6 to TRBJ2-3; 11 bases are shared with TRBD2. The CDR3 extends over 16 amino acids. Germline V gene sequence: CDR1 SGHDT, CDR2 YYEEEE. V lost 2 bases and J lost 0; bases outside the gene matches: 2. The chain's CDR3 is CASSFSGRASTDTQYF. CDR3 DNA sequence: TGTGCCAGCAGCTTTAGCGGGAGGGCAAGCACAGATACGCAGTATTTT.

This clone was counted only a few times. V gene TRBV24-1 combines with J gene TRBJ2-5; no reliable D call. Trimming removed 4 bases from V and 2 bases from J, with 13 bases in between. Germline V gives CDR1 KGHDR, CDR2 SFDVKD. This CDR3 region has 15 residues. The CDR3 sequence is CATSDSKTRQETQYF. The DNA for the CDR3 is TGTGCCACCAGTGACTCGAAGACACGGCAAGAGACCCAGTACTTC.

This clone was found once. The CDR3 loop reads CSVEEQGITQYF. The CDR3 DNA follows: TGCAGCGTTGAAGAACAGGGTATTACCCAGTACTTC. J is TRBJ2-5 and V is TRBV29-1; D perhaps matches TRBD1 (6 bases). Germline V lookup: CDR1 SQVTM, CDR2 ANQGSEA. The CDR3 runs 12 residues. Between the trimmed V and J ends, which lost 0 bases and 8 bases, there was a span of 10 bases. Looking up the rest from reference TRBV29-1 and TRBJ2-5 gives the full variable domain: SAVISQKPSRDICQRGTSLTIQCQVDSQVTMMFWYRQQPGQSLTLIATANQGSEATYESGFVIDKFPISRPNLTFSTLTVSNMSPEDSSIYLCSVEEQGITQYFGPGTRLLVL.

The CDR3 region is CSVGQGREAFF. In nucleotides, the CDR3 is TGCAGCGTTGGACAGGGACGAGAAGCTTTCTTT. The chain is built from TRBV29-1 and TRBJ1-1; 7 bases fit TRBD1. Losses at the gene ends were 4 bases for V and 8 bases for J; bases not matched to a gene: 4. The CDR3 loop spans 11 amino acids. In germline, CDR1 is SQVTM, CDR2 ANQGSEA.

The chain recombines TRBV30 with TRBJ1-2, with D possibly being TRBD1 (6 bases). CDR1 and CDR2 (germline): GTSNPN, SVGIG (reference sequence). V dropped 6 bases and J dropped 4 bases, with 15 bases sitting between them. The CDR3 totals 13 residues. The CDR3 sequence: CACLTGGLYGYTF. CDR3 nucleotides: TGTGCCTGCCTAACCGGGGGGCTCTATGGCTACACCTTC.

For this clone: Other nucleotide sequences from this sample produce the same CDR3. This chain connects TRBV3-1 (or the pseudogene TRBV3-2) to TRBJ2-7; D is undetermined. The germline V and J ends were trimmed by 1 base and 2 bases, with 6 bases remaining between them. The germline CDR1 and CDR2 sequences are LGHDT and YNNKEL (reference sequence). The CDR3 has 13 residues. The CDR3 sequence is CASSQAGTYEQYF. Written as DNA, the CDR3 is TGTGCCAGCAGCCAAGCGGGTACCTACGAGCAGTACTTC.

The chain links TRBV10-2 to TRBJ2-2; D gene ambiguous. This CDR3 comprises 14 residues. Germline values: CDR1 WSHSY, CDR2 SAAADI. The V end lost 3 bases, the J end lost 2 bases, and 7 bases lay between the germline ends. The CDR3 region is CASSDPPNTGELFF. Written as DNA, the CDR3 is TGCGCCAGCAGTGACCCTCCTAACACCGGGGAGCTGTTTTTT.

This chain links TRBV6-5 with TRBJ2-1, with TRBD1 matching over 9 bases. The CDR3 is 15 amino acids. In germline, CDR1 is MNHEY, CDR2 SVGAGI. The V and J ends lost 6 bases and 4 bases, in that order; junction bases with no gene match: 7. Written as DNA, the CDR3 is TGTGCCAGCAGAACGGACAGGGGAGATTACAATGAGCAGTTCTTC. Protein product: CASRTDRGDYNEQFF.

The chain carries TRBV7-6 and TRBJ1-2; D call uncertain. The CDR3 has 16 amino acids. V was cut by 1 base and J by 6 bases, with 18 bases left in between. The germline gives CDR1 SGHVS, CDR2 FNYEAQ. DNA of the CDR3: TGTGCCAGCAGCTTAGGCCCTCGAAGCGGTGGTGATGGCTACACCTTC. It is translated as CASSLGPRSGGDGYTF. The full variable domain, in which reference TRBV7-6 and TRBJ1-2 provide the parts outside the CDR3, is GAGVSQSPRYKVTKRGQDVALRCDPISGHVSLYWYRQALGQGPEFLTYFNYEAQQDKSGLPNDRFSAERPEGSISTLTIQRTEQRDSAMYRCASSLGPRSGGDGYTFGSGTRLTVV.

The CDR3 nucleotides read TGTGCCAGCAGCCCCCGACAGGGGGGTGAAGCTTTCTTT. It specifies CASSPRQGGEAFF. The chain recombines TRBV3-1 (or the pseudogene TRBV3-2) with TRBJ1-1; 9 bases align to TRBD1. The J segment lost 7 bases and the V segment lost 4 bases, leaving 4 bases of the junction unmatched. The V gene's germline CDR1 is LGHDT and CDR2 YNNKEL (reference sequence). The CDR3 is 13 amino acids.

V gene TRBV27 combines with J gene TRBJ2-7, with TRBD1 as a possible D gene (6 bases). The CDR3 runs to 13 residues. The germline V and J ends were trimmed by 4 bases and 1 base, with 8 bases remaining between them. Germline loops: CDR1 MNHEY, CDR2 SMNVEV (reference sequence). The CDR3 nucleotides read TGTGCCAGCAGTTCAGGGGTGTCCTACGAGCAGTACTTC. Its protein is CASSSGVSYEQYF.

The rearrangement joins TRBV9 to TRBJ1-1; D perhaps matches TRBD1 (6 bases). The CDR3 has 16 residues. V shed 3 bases and J shed 1 base, with 16 bases lying between them. CDR1 and CDR2 (germline): SGDLS, YYNGEE. CDR3 nucleotides: TGTGCCAGCAGCGCGGACAGCTCCCCAAAGAACACTGAAGCTTTCTTT. Encoded protein: CASSADSSPKNTEAFF.

The chain employs TRBV15 and TRBJ1-1; a weak D match, TRBD1 (6 bases). Trimming left V 3 bases short and J 0 bases short, with 14 bases between. CDR1 LNHNV and CDR2 YYDKDF come from the germline V gene (reference sequence). The CDR3 consists of 16 residues. CDR3 loop: CATSSPQGYMNTEAFF. Written as DNA, the CDR3 is TGTGCCACCAGCAGTCCCCAGGGGTATATGAACACTGAAGCTTTCTTT.

The chain employs TRBV19 and TRBJ1-2, with unresolved D. The germline V gene encodes CDR1 LNHDA and CDR2 SQIVND (reference sequence). This CDR3 has 13 amino acids. V lost 6 bases, J lost 2 bases, and 10 bases lay in between. In DNA form, the CDR3 reads TGTGCCAGTAGCCCGGAGGCGAACTATGGCTACACCTTC. As protein: CASSPEANYGYTF.